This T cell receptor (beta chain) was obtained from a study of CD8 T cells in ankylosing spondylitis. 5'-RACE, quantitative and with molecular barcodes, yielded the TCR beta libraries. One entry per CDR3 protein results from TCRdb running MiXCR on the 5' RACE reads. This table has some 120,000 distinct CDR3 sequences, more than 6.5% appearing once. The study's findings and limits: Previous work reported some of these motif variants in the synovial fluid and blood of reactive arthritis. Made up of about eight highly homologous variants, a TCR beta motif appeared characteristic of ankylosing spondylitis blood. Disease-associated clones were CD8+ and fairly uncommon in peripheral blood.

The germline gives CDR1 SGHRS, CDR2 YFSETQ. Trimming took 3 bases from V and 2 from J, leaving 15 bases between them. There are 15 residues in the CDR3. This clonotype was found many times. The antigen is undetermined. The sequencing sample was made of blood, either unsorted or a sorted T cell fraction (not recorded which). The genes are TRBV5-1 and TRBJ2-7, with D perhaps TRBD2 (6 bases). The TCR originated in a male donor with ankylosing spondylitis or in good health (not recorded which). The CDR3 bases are TGCGCCAGCAGCTCCTTTGCTAGCGCTCCCTACGAGCAGTACTTC. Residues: CASSSFASAPYEQYF.